This T cell receptor (beta chain) was sequenced in a study of CD4 T cells in relation to SARS-CoV-2 and coronaviruses. Turning to the study itself: Shared crossreactive spike epitopes were mapped to their HLA restriction.

Generated by immunoSEQ multiplex PCR, the TCRdb table keeps only in-frame clones and is missing some. The table has 65,000 or so clones, 80% to 90% seen once. Points on this clone: Its target is not known.

Before the COVID-19 pandemic, during about 2010-2018, CD4+ T cells were taken from unexposed donors. General observations from the study: According to naive versus memory sequencing, detected responses are memory recall, not newly primed. Pre-pandemic and post-infection samples never came from the same donor.

Germline V gives CDR1 KGHSH, CDR2 LQKENI. This CDR3 has 18 amino acids. The ends were cut back, 3 bases at V and 5 bases at J, with 26 bases in the middle. The receptor comes from a human donor in good health. The sample comprised memory CD4+ T cells from PBMCs. This chain joins TRBV18 and TRBJ2-7; D is uncertain. CDR3 DNA: TGTGCCAGCTCACCTAGTATCCTTAACGTCGAGTTCCGAGACGAGCAGTACTTC. Translated: CASSPSILNVEFRDEQYF.